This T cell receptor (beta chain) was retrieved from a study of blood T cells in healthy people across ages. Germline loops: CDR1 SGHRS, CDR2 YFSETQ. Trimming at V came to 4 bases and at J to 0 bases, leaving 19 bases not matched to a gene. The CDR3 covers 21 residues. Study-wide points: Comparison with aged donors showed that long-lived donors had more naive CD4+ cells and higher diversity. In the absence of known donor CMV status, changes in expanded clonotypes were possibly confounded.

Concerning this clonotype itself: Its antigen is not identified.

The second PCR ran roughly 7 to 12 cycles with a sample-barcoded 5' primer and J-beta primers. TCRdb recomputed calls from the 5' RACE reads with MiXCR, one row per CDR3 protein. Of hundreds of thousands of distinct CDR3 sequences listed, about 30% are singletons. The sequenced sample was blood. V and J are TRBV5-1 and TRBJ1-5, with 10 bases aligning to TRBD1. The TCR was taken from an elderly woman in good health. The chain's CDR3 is CASSPWGVGQGTSHSNQPQHF. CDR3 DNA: TGCGCCAGCAGCCCCTGGGGAGTGGGACAGGGGACTTCCCATAGCAATCAGCCCCAGCATTTT. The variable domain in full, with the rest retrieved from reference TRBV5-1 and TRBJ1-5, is KAGVTQTPRYLIKTRGQQVTLSCSPISGHRSVSWYQQTPGQGLQFLFEYFSETQRNKGNFPGRFSGRQFSNSRSEMNVSTLELGDSALYLCASSPWGVGQGTSHSNQPQHFGDGTRLSIL.